What follows is one T cell receptor (beta chain) and its context. Original handling: Counts of nucleated cells, estimated from reference gene primer amplification, were obtained. Only in-frame clones appear in the TCRdb table, and some are missing; sequencing was by immunoSEQ multiplex PCR. Clone size and V and J calls were adopted from that table, with D and trimming inferred from the DNA. The sample holds 200,000 to 250,000 clones; approximately 85% are singletons and the top ten take around an eighth. This record belongs to a study of blood T cell repertoires in COVID-19. For the study at large: COVID-19 samples from acute and convalescent phases originated in the United States, Italy and Spain.

V gave up 3 bases and J gave up 1 base; unmatched junction bases: 3. The CDR3 runs to 15 residues. In germline, CDR1 is ENHRY, CDR2 SYGVKD. The source is an elderly man with acute or convalescent COVID-19. The rearrangement joins TRBV10-3 to TRBJ2-3; 8 nucleotides agree with TRBD2. Sequencing was done on a sample of peripheral blood. In DNA form, the CDR3 reads TGTGCCATCAGTGACAGGGGACTAGGCACAGATACGCAGTATTTT. Translating it yields CAISDRGLGTDTQYF.